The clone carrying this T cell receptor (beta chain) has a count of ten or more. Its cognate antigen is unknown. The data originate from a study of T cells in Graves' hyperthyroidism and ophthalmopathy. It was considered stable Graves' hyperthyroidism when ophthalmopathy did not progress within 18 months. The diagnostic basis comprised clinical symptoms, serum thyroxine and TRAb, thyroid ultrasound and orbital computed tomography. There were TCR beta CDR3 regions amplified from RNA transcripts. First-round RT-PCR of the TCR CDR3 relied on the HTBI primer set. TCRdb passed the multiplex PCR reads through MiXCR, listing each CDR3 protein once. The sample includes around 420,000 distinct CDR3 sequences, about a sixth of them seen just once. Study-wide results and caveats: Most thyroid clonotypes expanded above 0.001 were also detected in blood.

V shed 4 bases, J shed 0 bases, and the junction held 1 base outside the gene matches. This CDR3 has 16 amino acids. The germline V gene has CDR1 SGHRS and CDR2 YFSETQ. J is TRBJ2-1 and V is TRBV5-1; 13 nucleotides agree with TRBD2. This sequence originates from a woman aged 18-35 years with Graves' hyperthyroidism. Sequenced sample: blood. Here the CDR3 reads CASSRTSGSSYNEQFF. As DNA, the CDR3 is TGCGCCAGCAGCAGGACTAGCGGGAGCTCCTACAATGAGCAGTTCTTC.